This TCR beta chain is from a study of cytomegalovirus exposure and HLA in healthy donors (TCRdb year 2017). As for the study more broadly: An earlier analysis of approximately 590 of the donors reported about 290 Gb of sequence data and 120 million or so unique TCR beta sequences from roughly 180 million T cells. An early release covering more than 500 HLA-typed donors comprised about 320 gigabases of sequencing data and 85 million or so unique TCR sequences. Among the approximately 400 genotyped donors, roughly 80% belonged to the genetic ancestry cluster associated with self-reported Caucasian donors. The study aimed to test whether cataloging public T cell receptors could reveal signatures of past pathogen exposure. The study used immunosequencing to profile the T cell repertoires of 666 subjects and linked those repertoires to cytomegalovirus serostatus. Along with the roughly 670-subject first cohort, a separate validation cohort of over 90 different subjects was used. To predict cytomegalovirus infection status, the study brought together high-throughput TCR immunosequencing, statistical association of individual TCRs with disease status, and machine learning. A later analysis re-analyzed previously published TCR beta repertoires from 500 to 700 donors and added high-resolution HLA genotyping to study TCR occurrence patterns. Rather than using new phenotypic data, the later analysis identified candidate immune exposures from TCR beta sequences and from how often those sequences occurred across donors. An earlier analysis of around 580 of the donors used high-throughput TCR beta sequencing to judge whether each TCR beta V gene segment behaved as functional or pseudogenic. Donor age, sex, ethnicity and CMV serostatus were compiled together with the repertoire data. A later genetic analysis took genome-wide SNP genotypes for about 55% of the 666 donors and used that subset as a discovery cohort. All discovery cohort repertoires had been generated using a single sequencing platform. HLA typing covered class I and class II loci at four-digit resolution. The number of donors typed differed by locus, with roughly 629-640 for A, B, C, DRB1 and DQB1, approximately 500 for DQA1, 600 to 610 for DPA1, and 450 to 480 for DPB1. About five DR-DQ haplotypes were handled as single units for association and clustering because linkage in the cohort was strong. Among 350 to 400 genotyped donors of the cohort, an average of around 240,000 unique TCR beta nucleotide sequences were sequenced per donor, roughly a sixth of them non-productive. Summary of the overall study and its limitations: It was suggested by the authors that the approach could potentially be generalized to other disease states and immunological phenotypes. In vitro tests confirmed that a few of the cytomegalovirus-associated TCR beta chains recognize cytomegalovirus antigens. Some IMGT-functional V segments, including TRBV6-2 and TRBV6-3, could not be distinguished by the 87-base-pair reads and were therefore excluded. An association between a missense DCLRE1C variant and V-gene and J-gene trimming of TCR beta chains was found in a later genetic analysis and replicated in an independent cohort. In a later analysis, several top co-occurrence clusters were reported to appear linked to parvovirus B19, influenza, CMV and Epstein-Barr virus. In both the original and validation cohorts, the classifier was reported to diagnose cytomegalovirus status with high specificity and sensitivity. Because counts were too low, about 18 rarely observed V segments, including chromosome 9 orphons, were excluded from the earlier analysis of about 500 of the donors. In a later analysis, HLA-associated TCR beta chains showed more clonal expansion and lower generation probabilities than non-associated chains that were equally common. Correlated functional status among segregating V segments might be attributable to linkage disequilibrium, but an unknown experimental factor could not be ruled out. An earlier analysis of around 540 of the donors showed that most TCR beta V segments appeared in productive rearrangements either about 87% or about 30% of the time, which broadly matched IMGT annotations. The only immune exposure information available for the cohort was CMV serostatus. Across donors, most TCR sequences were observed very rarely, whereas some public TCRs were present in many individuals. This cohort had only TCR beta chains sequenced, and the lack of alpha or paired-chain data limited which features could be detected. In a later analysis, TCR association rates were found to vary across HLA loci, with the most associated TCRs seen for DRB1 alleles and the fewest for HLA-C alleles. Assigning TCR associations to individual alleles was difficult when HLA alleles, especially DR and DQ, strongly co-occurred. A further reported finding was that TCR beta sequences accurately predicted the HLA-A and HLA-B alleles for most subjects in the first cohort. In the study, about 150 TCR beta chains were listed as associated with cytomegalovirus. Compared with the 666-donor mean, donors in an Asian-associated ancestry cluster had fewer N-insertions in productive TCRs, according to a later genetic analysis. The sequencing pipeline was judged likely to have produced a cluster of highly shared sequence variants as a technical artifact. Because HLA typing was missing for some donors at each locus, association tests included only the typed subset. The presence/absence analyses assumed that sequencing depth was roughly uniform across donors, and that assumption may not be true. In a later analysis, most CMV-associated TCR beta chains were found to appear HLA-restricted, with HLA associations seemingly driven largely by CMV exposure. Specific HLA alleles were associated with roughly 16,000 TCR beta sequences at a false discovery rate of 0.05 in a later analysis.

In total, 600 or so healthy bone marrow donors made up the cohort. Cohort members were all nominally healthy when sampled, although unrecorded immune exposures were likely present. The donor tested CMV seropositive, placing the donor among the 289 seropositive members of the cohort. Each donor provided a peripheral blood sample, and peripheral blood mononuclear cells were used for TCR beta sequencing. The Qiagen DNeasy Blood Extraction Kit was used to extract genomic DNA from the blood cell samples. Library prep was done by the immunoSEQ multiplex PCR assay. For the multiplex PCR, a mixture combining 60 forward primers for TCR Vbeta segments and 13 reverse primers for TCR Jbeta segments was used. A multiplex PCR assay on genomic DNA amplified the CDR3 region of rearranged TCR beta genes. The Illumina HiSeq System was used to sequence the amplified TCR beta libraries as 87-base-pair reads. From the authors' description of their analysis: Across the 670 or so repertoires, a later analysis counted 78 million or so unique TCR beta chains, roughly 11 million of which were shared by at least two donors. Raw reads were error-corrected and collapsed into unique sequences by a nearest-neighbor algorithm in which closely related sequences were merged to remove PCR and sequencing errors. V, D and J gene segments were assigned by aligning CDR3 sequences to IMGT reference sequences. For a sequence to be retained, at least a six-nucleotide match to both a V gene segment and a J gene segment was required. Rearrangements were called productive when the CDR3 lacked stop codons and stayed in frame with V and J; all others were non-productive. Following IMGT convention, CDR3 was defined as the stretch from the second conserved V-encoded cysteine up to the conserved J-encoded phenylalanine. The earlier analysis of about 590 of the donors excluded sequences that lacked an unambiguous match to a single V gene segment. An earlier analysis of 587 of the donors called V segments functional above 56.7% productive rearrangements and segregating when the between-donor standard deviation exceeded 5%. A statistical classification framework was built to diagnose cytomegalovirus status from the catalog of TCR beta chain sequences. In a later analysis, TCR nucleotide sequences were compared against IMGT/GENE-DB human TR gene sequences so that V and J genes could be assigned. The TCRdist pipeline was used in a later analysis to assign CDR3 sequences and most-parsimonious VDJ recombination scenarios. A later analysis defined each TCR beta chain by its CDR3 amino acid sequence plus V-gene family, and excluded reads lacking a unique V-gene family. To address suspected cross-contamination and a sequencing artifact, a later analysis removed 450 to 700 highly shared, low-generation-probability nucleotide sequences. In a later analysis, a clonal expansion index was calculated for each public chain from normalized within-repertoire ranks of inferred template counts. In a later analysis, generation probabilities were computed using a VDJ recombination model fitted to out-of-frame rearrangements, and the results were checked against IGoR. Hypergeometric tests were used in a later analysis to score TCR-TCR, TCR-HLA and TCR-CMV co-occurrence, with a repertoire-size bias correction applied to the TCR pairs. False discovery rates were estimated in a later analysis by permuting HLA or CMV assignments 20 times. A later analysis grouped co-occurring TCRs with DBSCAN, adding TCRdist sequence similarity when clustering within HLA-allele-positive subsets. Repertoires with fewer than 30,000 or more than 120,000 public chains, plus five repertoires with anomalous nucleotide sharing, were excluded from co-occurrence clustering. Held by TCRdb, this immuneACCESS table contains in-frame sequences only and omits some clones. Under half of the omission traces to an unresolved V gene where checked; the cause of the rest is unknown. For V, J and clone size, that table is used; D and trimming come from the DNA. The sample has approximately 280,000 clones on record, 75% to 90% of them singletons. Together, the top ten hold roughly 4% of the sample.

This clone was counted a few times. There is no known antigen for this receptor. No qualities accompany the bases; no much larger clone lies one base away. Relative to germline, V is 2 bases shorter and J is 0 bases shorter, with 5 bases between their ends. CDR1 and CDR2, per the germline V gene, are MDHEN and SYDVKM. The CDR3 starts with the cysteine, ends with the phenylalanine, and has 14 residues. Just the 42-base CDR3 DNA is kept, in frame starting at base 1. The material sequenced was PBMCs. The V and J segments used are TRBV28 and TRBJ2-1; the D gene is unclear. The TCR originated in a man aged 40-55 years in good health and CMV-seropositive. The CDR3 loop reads CASSLHSSYNEQFF. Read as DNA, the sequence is TGTGCCAGCAGTTTACATAGCTCCTACAATGAGCAGTTCTTC.